Shown below are 14 T cell receptor beta chains from a single sample sequenced in a study of T cell repertoires in cytomegalovirus infection. TCRdb reprocessed the reads via MiXCR and lists one record per CDR3 protein. In the table there are 300,000 to 450,000 distinct CDR3 sequences, 15% to 20% of which are singletons. Sequencing used PBMCs. All receptors derive from a human donor in good health (CMV status not recorded). Some clones in this sample may be carry-over from other donors' samples.

This clonotype was seen at least ten times. The chain has TRBV6-1 and TRBJ2-5, with TRBD1 as a possible D gene (5 bases). Germline V CDR1 and CDR2: MNHNS, SASEGT. This CDR3 comprises 13 residues. The V end was cut by 6 bases, the J end by 4 bases, with 12 bases between. The CDR3 sequence: CASRADIGETQYF. The CDR3 region has the DNA TGTGCCAGCAGGGCGGACATAGGAGAGACCCAGTACTTC.

This clonotype was observed many times. The chain recombines TRBV7-2 with TRBJ1-1; no clear D. The ends were cut back, 0 bases at V and 5 bases at J, with 7 bases in the middle. CDR3 length: 13 residues. CDR1 and CDR2 from the germline V gene are SGHTA and FQGNSA. The CDR3 region is CASSLAGWTEAFF. In nucleotides, the CDR3 is TGTGCCAGCAGCTTAGCAGGGTGGACTGAAGCTTTCTTT.

The chain recombines TRBV6-5 with TRBJ2-7, with TRBD2 matching over 16 bases. V lost 6 bases and J lost 5; bases outside the gene matches: 7. This CDR3 comprises 16 residues. The germline CDR1 and CDR2 sequences are MNHEY and SVGAGI. The CDR3 region has the DNA TGTGCCAGCAGCCCCGGGACTAGCGGGGGGGCCCACGAGCAGTACTTC. Translated: CASSPGTSGGAHEQYF.

This clonotype has a handful of counts. The CDR3 bases are TGTGCCAGCAGCTTCGAGTTCACTGAAGCTTTCTTT. This encodes CASSFEFTEAFF. The chain couples TRBV7-8 to TRBJ1-1; D is uncertain. Germline values: CDR1 SGHVS, CDR2 FQNEAQ. There are 12 residues in the CDR3. Trimming took 3 bases from V and 4 from J, leaving 6 bases between them. Combining the CDR3 with reference TRBV7-8 and TRBJ1-1 gives the whole variable domain GAGVSQSPRYKVAKRGQDVALRCDPISGHVSLFWYQQALGQGPEFLTYFQNEAQLDKSGLPSDRFFAERPEGSVSTLKIQRTQQEDSAVYLCASSFEFTEAFFGQGTRLTVV.

CDR3 DNA: TGTGCCACCAGTGATTTAAGTTCAGATACGCAGTATTTT. The encoded protein is CATSDLSSDTQYF. This sequence joins TRBV24-1 and TRBJ2-3; D is ambiguous. CDR1 is KGHDR and CDR2 is SFDVKD in the germline V gene. There are 13 residues in the CDR3. Trimming took off 1 base at V and 4 bases at J, with 5 bases between the two ends.

The chain employs TRBV29-1 and TRBJ2-1; D call uncertain. This CDR3 is built from 11 residues. Germline V lookup: CDR1 SQVTM, CDR2 ANQGSEA. V lost 7 bases, J lost 5 bases, and 9 bases lay in between. The CDR3 loop reads CSALRDNEQFF. The CDR3 coding sequence is TGCAGCGCCCTCCGGGACAATGAGCAGTTCTTC.

This clonotype showed up many times. The CDR3 DNA sequence: TGTGCTAGTGCCTCTAGCGGGGGAGAGACCCAGTACTTC. Translated, it gives CASASSGGETQYF. The rearrangement uses TRBV12-5 and TRBJ2-5; 10 bases are shared with TRBD2. The germline V gene has CDR1 LGHNT and CDR2 FRNRAP. The CDR3 contains 13 residues. J was trimmed by 4 bases and V by 7 bases; bases with no gene match: 3.

This clonotype was observed many times. This sequence joins TRBV2 and TRBJ2-7, with D unresolved. CDR3 size: 14 residues. Trimming left V 0 bases short and J 4 bases short, with 10 bases between. Per germline, CDR1 SNHLY and CDR2 FYNNEI. The DNA for the CDR3 is TGTGCCAGCAGTGAAGCCGGAGAAGGGTACGAGCAGTACTTC. Amino acids: CASSEAGEGYEQYF.

The chain carries TRBV10-2 and TRBJ1-1; D remains unclear. The V and J ends lost 5 bases and 0 bases respectively, with 10 bases between them. The CDR3 covers 14 residues. Germline CDR1 is WSHSY and CDR2 is SAAADI. The CDR3 region is CASSNRAMNTEAFF. In DNA form, the CDR3 reads TGCGCCAGCAGTAATAGAGCTATGAACACTGAAGCTTTCTTT.

In this sample, this clonotype turned up a few times. The chain couples TRBV19 to TRBJ2-1; D gene unclear. Per the germline V gene, CDR1 is LNHDA and CDR2 is SQIVND (reference sequence). V was clipped by 7 bases and J by 7 bases, with 17 bases between them. The CDR3 sequence is 14 residues long. CDR3 DNA sequence: TGTGCCAGTATGAGAGACCCGGTCGAAAATGAGCAGTTCTTC. Protein sequence: CASMRDPVENEQFF.

This clonotype was seen repeatedly, ten times or more. The chain has TRBV11-2 and TRBJ2-7, with D perhaps given as TRBD1 or TRBD2 (7 bases each). V shed 5 bases and J shed 0 bases, with 17 bases lying between them. The CDR3 extends over 16 amino acids. The germline V gene encodes CDR1 SGHAT and CDR2 FQNNGV. CDR3 sequence: CASSLPGGEGSYEQYF. In DNA form, the CDR3 reads TGTGCCAGCAGCCTTCCAGGGGGGGAGGGCTCCTACGAGCAGTACTTC.

The chain uses TRBV15 and TRBJ1-4; the D gene is possibly TRBD1 (5 bases). CDR1 LNHNV and CDR2 YYDKDF come from the germline V gene (reference sequence). The germline V and J ends were trimmed by 1 base and 7 bases, with 13 bases remaining between them. The CDR3 contains 15 residues. The CDR3 here is CATSRVGAGIEKLFF. CDR3 sequence (DNA): TGTGCCACCAGCAGAGTTGGGGCGGGGATTGAAAAACTGTTTTTT.

This clonotype appeared many times. V is TRBV7-6 and J is TRBJ1-6; no reliable D call. CDR3 length equals 13 residues. Germline V gene sequence: CDR1 SGHVS, CDR2 FNYEAQ. The V gene lost 6 bases and the J gene lost 13 bases, with 16 bases spanning the gap. This CDR3 reads CASSLDRESPLHF. CDR3 nucleotides: TGTGCCAGCAGTCTGGACCGGGAATCGCCCCTCCACTTT.

This clonotype occurred a few times. V is TRBV20-1 and J is TRBJ2-3; D may be TRBD1 or TRBD2 (5 bases each). Deletions cut 6 bases from V and 4 bases from J, with 17 bases between. This CDR3 comprises 14 residues. Germline CDR1 DFQATT, CDR2 SNEGSKA (reference sequence). The CDR3 bases are TGCAGTGCCCCTTTGGGGGTGGGGGCAGATACGCAGTATTTT. Its translation is CSAPLGVGADTQYF.